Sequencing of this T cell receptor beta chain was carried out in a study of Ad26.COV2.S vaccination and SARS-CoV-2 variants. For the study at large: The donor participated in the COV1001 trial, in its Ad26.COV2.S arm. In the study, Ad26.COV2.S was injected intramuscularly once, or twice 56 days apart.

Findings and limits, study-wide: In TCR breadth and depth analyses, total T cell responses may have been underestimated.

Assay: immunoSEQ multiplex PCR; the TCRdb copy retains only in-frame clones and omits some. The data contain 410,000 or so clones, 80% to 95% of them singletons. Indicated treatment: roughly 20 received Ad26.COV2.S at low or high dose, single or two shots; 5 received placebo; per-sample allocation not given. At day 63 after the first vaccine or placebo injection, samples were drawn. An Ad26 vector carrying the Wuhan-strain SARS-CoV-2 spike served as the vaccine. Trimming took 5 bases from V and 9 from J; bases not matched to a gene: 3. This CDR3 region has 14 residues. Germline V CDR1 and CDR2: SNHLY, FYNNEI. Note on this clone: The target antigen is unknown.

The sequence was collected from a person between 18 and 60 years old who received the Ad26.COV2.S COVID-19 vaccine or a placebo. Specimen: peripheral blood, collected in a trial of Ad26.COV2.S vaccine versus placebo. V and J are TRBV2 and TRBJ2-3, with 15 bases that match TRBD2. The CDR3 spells CASSQGLAGGTQYF. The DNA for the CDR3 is TGTGCCAGCAGTCAAGGACTAGCGGGAGGGACGCAGTATTTT.